This T cell receptor (beta chain) stems from a study of response to subunit inactivated influenza vaccine. TCRdb ran MiXCR on the RT-PCR reads and lists one entry per CDR3 protein. The profile shows hundreds of thousands of distinct CDR3 sequences, approximately 18% of them singletons. This clonotype showed up just a few times. The antigen is unknown. Study-level points and caveats: The authors offered the suggestion that each seasonal influenza vaccination recruits few new T cells.

V lost 7 bases and J lost 10, with 14 bases in between. The CDR3 sequence is 11 residues long. The germline gives CDR1 SQVTM, CDR2 ANQGSEA. The receptor's source is a man aged 45-65 years who received an inactivated influenza vaccine. This chain links TRBV29-1 with TRBJ2-1; D is possibly TRBD1 (6 bases). Sequenced material: PBMCs from blood, taken around 5 days after vaccination. The CDR3 nucleotides read TGCAGCGCAAACAGGGAGAGGGAGCAGTTCTTC. Translated: CSANREREQFF.